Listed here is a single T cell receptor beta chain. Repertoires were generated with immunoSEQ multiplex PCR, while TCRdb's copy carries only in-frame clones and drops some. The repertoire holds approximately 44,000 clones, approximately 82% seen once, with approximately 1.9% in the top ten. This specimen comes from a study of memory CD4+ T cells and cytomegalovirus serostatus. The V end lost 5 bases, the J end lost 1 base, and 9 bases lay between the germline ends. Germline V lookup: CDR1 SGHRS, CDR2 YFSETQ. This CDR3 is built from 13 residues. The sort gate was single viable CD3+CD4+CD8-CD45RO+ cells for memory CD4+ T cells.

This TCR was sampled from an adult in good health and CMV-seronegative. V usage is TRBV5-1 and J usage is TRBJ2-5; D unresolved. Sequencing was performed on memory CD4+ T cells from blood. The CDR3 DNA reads TGCGCCAGCAGAGGCACGCCCCAAGAGACCCAGTACTTC. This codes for CASRGTPQETQYF.